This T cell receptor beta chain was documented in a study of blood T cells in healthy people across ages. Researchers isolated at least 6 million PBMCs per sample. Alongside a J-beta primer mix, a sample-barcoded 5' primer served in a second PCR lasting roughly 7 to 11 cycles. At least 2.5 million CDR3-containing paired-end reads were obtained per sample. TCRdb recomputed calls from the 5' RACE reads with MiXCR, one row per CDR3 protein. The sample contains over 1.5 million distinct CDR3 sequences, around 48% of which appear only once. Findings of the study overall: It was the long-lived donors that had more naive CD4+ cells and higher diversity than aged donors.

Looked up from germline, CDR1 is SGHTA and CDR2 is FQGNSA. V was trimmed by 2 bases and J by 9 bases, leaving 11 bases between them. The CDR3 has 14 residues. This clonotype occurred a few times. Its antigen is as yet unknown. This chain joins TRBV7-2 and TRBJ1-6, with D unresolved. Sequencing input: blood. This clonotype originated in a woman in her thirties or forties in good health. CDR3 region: CASSLLFMGSPLHF. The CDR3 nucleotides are TGTGCCAGCAGCTTACTTTTCATGGGTTCACCCCTCCACTTT.